This is a list of T cell receptor beta chains from one sample in a study of T cell responses to AZD1222 COVID-19 vaccine. Produced via immunoSEQ multiplex PCR; TCRdb's table is partial and in-frame only. The sample contains about 270,000 clones, approximately 94% of which appear only once. Sequenced material: peripheral blood, taken 28 days after the second AZD1222 dose. The receptors derive from an adult who received the AZD1222 COVID-19 vaccine. CDR3s include the opening cysteine and the closing phenylalanine or tryptophan. The D gene is left open where the match is weak. Only some rows state a clone size, as once, few, many or a class for expanded clones.

j_call v_call clone_size d_call cdr3_aa cdr3_nt
TRBJ2-3 TRBV6-4 NA NA CASSAEVEGTDTQYF TGTGCCAGCAGTGCTGAAGTTGAGGGCACAGATACGCAGTATTTT
TRBJ2-7 TRBV7-2 NA TRBD1 CASSLVGQGYEQYF TGTGCCAGCAGCTTAGTTGGACAGGGGTACGAGCAGTACTTC
TRBJ2-7 TRBV19 NA NA CASSKVADAYEQYF TGTGCCAGTAGTAAGGTTGCGGACGCCTACGAGCAGTACTTC
TRBJ1-5 TRBV15 NA NA CATSRAAAEHQPQHF TGTGCCACCAGCAGAGCGGCAGCGGAGCATCAGCCCCAGCATTTT
TRBJ1-1 TRBV19 NA NA CASSIGGSEAFF TGTGCCAGTAGTATCGGGGGTTCTGAAGCTTTCTTT
TRBJ2-3 TRBV27 NA NA CASSTPLTDTQYF TGTGCCAGCAGTACCCCCCTCACAGATACGCAGTATTTT
TRBJ2-5 TRBV6-2/TRBV6-3 NA NA CASSAPGRQETQYF TGTGCCAGCAGTGCGCCGGGCCGCCAAGAGACCCAGTACTTC
TRBJ2-1 TRBV7-2 NA TRBD2 CASSTGLAGAPGEQFF TGTGCCAGCAGCACGGGACTAGCGGGGGCCCCCGGTGAGCAGTTCTTC
TRBJ2-3 TRBV2 once NA CASNRERDTQYF TGTGCCAGCAACCGGGAACGGGATACGCAGTATTTT
TRBJ2-7 TRBV3-1/TRBV3-2 NA NA CASSRGPGEQYF TGTGCCAGCAGCAGAGGCCCGGGGGAGCAGTACTTC
TRBJ1-2 TRBV5-4 NA NA CASSLAGRGDYGYTF TGTGCCAGCAGCTTGGCGGGACGGGGAGACTATGGCTACACCTTC
TRBJ2-3 TRBV2 NA NA CASPHWTGDTQYF TGTGCCAGCCCTCACTGGACCGGAGATACGCAGTATTTT
TRBJ1-1 TRBV18 NA NA CASSPRQGPGDTEAFF TGTGCCAGCTCACCCCGCCAGGGACCTGGGGACACTGAAGCTTTCTTT
TRBJ2-1 TRBV19 NA TRBD1 CASRDRGVLDNEQFF TGTGCCAGTAGGGACAGGGGGGTGTTGGACAATGAGCAGTTCTTC
TRBJ1-2 TRBV28 once NA CASRNYGYTF TGTGCCAGCAGGAACTATGGCTACACCTTC
TRBJ1-1 TRBV3-1/TRBV3-2 NA NA CASSQESGNTEAFF TGTGCCAGCAGCCAAGAATCAGGGAACACTGAAGCTTTCTTT
TRBJ1-5 TRBV12-3/TRBV12-4 NA NA CASSPRLGPQHF TGTGCCAGCAGTCCTCGTTTGGGGCCCCAGCATTTT
TRBJ2-2 TRBV7-6 NA TRBD2 CASSLTSGRAAGELFF TGTGCCAGCAGCCTGACTAGCGGGAGGGCCGCCGGGGAGCTGTTTTTT
TRBJ1-5 TRBV5-5 many NA CASSFDWNQPQHF TGTGCCAGCAGCTTTGATTGGAATCAGCCCCAGCATTTT
TRBJ1-4 TRBV2 NA NA CASRSYWANEKLFF TGTGCCAGCAGGAGCTATTGGGCTAATGAAAAACTGTTTTTT
TRBJ1-2 TRBV27 once NA CASSREGGGYTF TGTGCCAGCTCCCGGGAAGGCGGTGGCTACACCTTC
TRBJ1-5 TRBV2 NA TRBD1 CASDLRTGASGQPQHF TGTGCCAGCGACCTTCGGACAGGGGCATCAGGTCAGCCCCAGCATTTT
TRBJ2-7 TRBV15 NA NA CATSRDSPGTAYEQYF TGTGCCACCAGCAGAGATAGTCCCGGGACGGCCTACGAGCAGTACTTC
TRBJ1-2 TRBV7-8 NA TRBD1 CASTQDRAPANYGYTF TGTGCCAGCACCCAGGACAGGGCCCCAGCTAACTATGGCTACACCTTC
TRBJ1-5 TRBV27 NA TRBD1 CASSISGGNSNQPQHF TGTGCCAGCAGTATCTCAGGGGGGAATAGCAATCAGCCCCAGCATTTT
TRBJ2-2 TRBV7-3 once TRBD1 CASSSQQGAGELFF TGTGCCAGCAGCTCCCAACAGGGGGCCGGGGAGCTGTTTTTT
TRBJ1-2 TRBV9 NA NA CASSVGAAGGYTF TGTGCCAGCAGCGTAGGGGCTGCCGGTGGCTACACCTTC
TRBJ1-5 TRBV3-1/TRBV3-2 NA NA CASSQEILGQPQHF TGTGCCAGCAGCCAAGAAATCCTAGGTCAGCCCCAGCATTTT
TRBJ1-4 TRBV5-8 NA NA CASSQGKRTNEKLFF TGTGCCAGCAGCCAGGGGAAGCGGACTAATGAAAAACTGTTTTTT
TRBJ2-5 TRBV29-1 once NA CSVAGAQETQYF TGCAGCGTTGCGGGGGCTCAAGAGACCCAGTACTTC
TRBJ1-2 TRBV4-2 NA NA CASSQDPTGNYGYTF TGTGCCAGCAGCCAAGATCCCACAGGGAACTATGGCTACACCTTC
TRBJ2-3 TRBV4-3 NA TRBD2 CASSQETGLGGGGADTQYF TGCGCCAGCAGCCAAGAAACCGGCCTTGGGGGGGGTGGGGCAGATACGCAGTATTTT
TRBJ2-1 TRBV27 NA TRBD1 CATVPQGAYNEQFF TGTGCCACCGTGCCCCAGGGGGCATACAATGAGCAGTTCTTC
TRBJ1-1 TRBV5-6 NA NA CASSGASVLLTEAFF TGTGCCAGCAGCGGAGCGAGCGTGCTCCTCACTGAAGCTTTCTTT
TRBJ1-6 TRBV28 NA NA CASRVWTPYNSPLHF TGTGCCAGCAGGGTCTGGACACCCTATAATTCACCCCTCCACTTT
TRBJ2-7 TRBV2 once TRBD1 CASSPGGSDEQYF TGTGCCAGCAGCCCAGGGGGCAGCGACGAGCAGTACTTC
TRBJ2-3 TRBV4-3 NA NA CASSPQGITTDTQYF TGCGCCAGCAGTCCCCAGGGCATTACCACAGATACGCAGTATTTT
TRBJ1-1 TRBV28 NA NA CASSFEIRVDTEAFF TGTGCCAGCAGTTTTGAGATTAGGGTAGACACTGAAGCTTTCTTT
TRBJ1-2 TRBV2 NA TRBD1 CASRGQVGYGYTF TGTGCCAGCAGGGGACAGGTTGGCTATGGCTACACCTTC
TRBJ2-2 TRBV7-6 NA NA CASSSRNTGELFF TGTGCCAGCAGCTCCAGGAACACCGGGGAGCTGTTTTTT
TRBJ2-2 TRBV7-7 NA NA CASSPISTGELFF TGTGCTAGCAGCCCTATCAGCACCGGGGAGCTGTTTTTT
TRBJ1-3 TRBV13 NA NA CASSDTHSGNTIYF TGTGCCAGCAGCGATACTCACTCTGGAAACACCATATATTTT
TRBJ1-2 TRBV24-1 NA TRBD1 CATSQSDRGYYGYTF TGTGCCACCAGCCAATCGGACAGGGGATACTATGGCTACACCTTC
TRBJ1-2 TRBV5-4 NA NA CASSFDTAYGYTF TGTGCCAGCAGCTTTGATACAGCCTATGGCTACACCTTC
TRBJ1-1 TRBV28 NA TRBD1 CASTSGGNTEAFF TGTGCCAGCACTTCAGGGGGGAACACTGAAGCTTTCTTT
TRBJ1-1 TRBV5-4 NA NA CASSLGGRNTEAFF TGTGCCAGCAGCTTGGGGGGCCGGAACACTGAAGCTTTCTTT